These T cell receptor beta chains were read from a single sample in a study of T cell responses to AZD1222 COVID-19 vaccine. TCRdb's table, derived via immunoSEQ multiplex PCR, lists solely in-frame clones and lacks some. The sample yields approximately 140,000 clones, more than 85% seen once. Source: peripheral blood, taken on day 0 of AZD1222 vaccination. The source is an adult in good health. Each CDR3 is given with its conserved first and last residue. The D gene is left open where the match is weak. The size field is filled for only some rows; it gives once, few, many or a size class.

V gene	clone size	D gene	J gene	CDR3 protein	CDR3 DNA
TRBV12-5	-	-	TRBJ1-5	CASGLVSQPQHF	TGTGCTAGTGGTTTGGTAAGTCAGCCCCAGCATTTT
TRBV28	once	-	TRBJ1-5	CASSLNSNQPQHF	TGTGCCAGCAGTTTAAACAGCAATCAGCCCCAGCATTTT
TRBV5-1	-	TRBD2	TRBJ2-3	CASSLVASGGSTDTQYF	TGCGCCAGCAGCTTGGTGGCTAGCGGGGGCAGCACAGATACGCAGTATTTT
TRBV4-2	few	-	TRBJ1-1	CASSQEDSITEAFF	TGTGCCAGCAGCCAAGAGGACAGCATCACTGAAGCTTTCTTT
TRBV9	-	-	TRBJ2-7	CASSVDGLSYEQYF	TGTGCCAGCAGCGTAGACGGACTATCCTACGAGCAGTACTTC
TRBV28	-	TRBD2	TRBJ2-1	CASSLPRLAGGSYNEQFF	TGTGCCAGCAGTTTACCCCGGCTAGCGGGAGGGTCCTACAATGAGCAGTTCTTC
TRBV3-1/TRBV3-2	-	-	TRBJ2-3	CASSQYSAPSTDTQYF	TGTGCCAGCAGCCAATACAGTGCCCCTAGCACAGATACGCAGTATTTT
TRBV28	once	TRBD1	TRBJ2-7	CASSLSPGTGNSYEQYF	TGTGCCAGCAGTCTCTCCCCGGGGACAGGTAACTCCTACGAGCAGTACTTC
TRBV28	-	-	TRBJ2-7	CASSSLTTRPSYEQYF	TGTGCCAGCAGTTCCCTGACTACCCGACCCTCCTACGAGCAGTACTTC
TRBV4-1	-	-	TRBJ2-1	CASSQDLGGEQFF	TGCGCCAGCAGCCAAGATTTAGGGGGAGAGCAGTTCTTC
TRBV24-1	-	TRBD1	TRBJ1-5	CATSQTGSAQPQHF	TGTGCCACCAGCCAGACAGGGTCGGCTCAGCCCCAGCATTTT
TRBV6-1	-	-	TRBJ1-5	CASSEFTFGGNQPQHF	TGTGCCAGCAGTGAATTCACCTTTGGGGGTAATCAGCCCCAGCATTTT
TRBV19	-	-	TRBJ2-1	CASSTGSYNEQFF	TGTGCCAGTAGTACAGGGTCCTACAATGAGCAGTTCTTC
TRBV6-1	-	-	TRBJ1-2	CASSEESRGYTF	TGTGCCAGCAGTGAAGAGTCGAGGGGCTACACCTTC
TRBV4-3	-	-	TRBJ1-2	CASSNLGHRYGYTF	TGCGCCAGCAGCAACTTGGGACACCGCTATGGCTACACCTTC
TRBV7-3	once	TRBD1	TRBJ1-6	CASSITGTDNSPLHF	TGTGCCAGCAGCATAACCGGGACAGACAATTCACCCCTCCACTTT
TRBV4-1	-	-	TRBJ1-1	CASSQGNTEAFF	TGCGCCAGCAGCCAAGGGAACACTGAAGCTTTCTTT
TRBV24-1	once	TRBD1	TRBJ2-1	CATSDIPGQGAGNEQFF	TGTGCCACCAGTGATATCCCCGGACAGGGGGCTGGAAATGAGCAGTTCTTC
TRBV6-1	-	TRBD1	TRBJ2-7	CASSWGQSYEQYF	TGTGCCAGCAGTTGGGGACAGTCCTACGAGCAGTACTTC
TRBV7-9	-	-	TRBJ2-4	CASSPQVKNIQYF	TGTGCCAGCAGCCCTCAAGTAAAAAACATTCAGTACTTC
TRBV6-5	few	-	TRBJ2-7	CASSYERNSYEQYF	TGTGCCAGCAGTTACGAGCGCAACTCCTACGAGCAGTACTTC
TRBV6-1	-	-	TRBJ2-7	CASSDRGPYEQYF	TGTGCCAGCAGTGACAGGGGTCCCTACGAGCAGTACTTC
TRBV7-2	-	-	TRBJ2-5	CASRGRGEETQYF	TGTGCCAGCAGGGGTAGGGGGGAGGAGACCCAGTACTTC
TRBV7-9	-	-	TRBJ2-5	CASGRVGGPQETQYF	TGTGCCAGTGGTAGGGTCGGGGGCCCCCAAGAGACCCAGTACTTC
TRBV4-1	-	-	TRBJ1-1	CASSHDYTEAFF	TGCGCCAGCAGCCATGACTATACTGAAGCTTTCTTT
TRBV12-3/TRBV12-4	-	-	TRBJ1-1	CASSPEGYTEAFF	TGTGCCAGCAGTCCGGAGGGATACACTGAAGCTTTCTTT
TRBV5-4	-	TRBD1	TRBJ1-4	CASMGEGAGKLFF	TGTGCCAGCATGGGGGAGGGGGCTGGAAAACTGTTTTTT
TRBV2	-	TRBD1	TRBJ1-1	CASRGTGATEAFF	TGTGCCAGCAGGGGAACAGGGGCCACTGAAGCTTTCTTT
TRBV7-9	-	-	TRBJ2-6	CASRGTGANVLTF	TGTGCCAGCAGGGGCACTGGGGCCAACGTCCTGACTTTC
TRBV3-1/TRBV3-2	-	-	TRBJ2-1	CASSPGTGAYNEQFF	TGTGCCAGCAGCCCCGGCACGGGAGCCTACAATGAGCAGTTCTTC
TRBV5-1	-	-	TRBJ1-6	CASSLAIGGDLHF	TGCGCCAGCAGCTTGGCGATAGGTGGGGACCTCCACTTT
TRBV18	-	-	TRBJ1-6	CASSPRIEVRVDSPLHF	TGTGCCAGCTCACCACGGATCGAGGTCAGGGTTGATTCACCCCTCCACTTT
TRBV7-9	-	-	TRBJ1-2	CASSLVRGRDGEDYTF	TGTGCCAGCAGCTTGGTGAGGGGCCGGGACGGGGAGGACTACACCTTC
TRBV19	-	-	TRBJ1-5	CASSRQIMNQPQHF	TGTGCCAGTTCCCGACAGATTATGAATCAGCCCCAGCATTTT
TRBV7-9	-	-	TRBJ2-3	CASSLRQSDTQYF	TGTGCCAGCAGCTTACGACAGTCGGATACGCAGTATTTT
TRBV5-1	-	-	TRBJ2-7	CASSLLPRRTYEQYF	TGCGCCAGCAGCTTGTTACCCAGGAGAACCTACGAGCAGTACTTC
TRBV7-6	-	-	TRBJ2-2	CASSPLAGANTGELFF	TGTGCCAGCAGCCCACTGGCCGGAGCGAACACCGGGGAGCTGTTTTTT
TRBV5-1	-	-	TRBJ1-2	CASSPAGTDYGYTF	TGCGCCAGCTCACCTGCCGGGACGGACTATGGCTACACCTTC
TRBV25-1	-	TRBD1	TRBJ1-3	CASSVGGQGSGNTIYF	TGTGCCAGCAGTGTGGGGGGACAGGGGTCTGGAAACACCATATATTTT
TRBV4-1	once	TRBD2	TRBJ2-7	CASSQTSGTSAAYEQYF	TGCGCCAGCAGCCAGACTTCCGGGACTAGCGCCGCCTACGAGCAGTACTTC
TRBV7-2	-	-	TRBJ2-7	CASSLARAAYEQYF	TGTGCCAGCAGCTTAGCGCGCGCGGCCTACGAGCAGTACTTC
TRBV12-3/TRBV12-4	-	-	TRBJ1-1	CASSPGLQGGAFF	TGTGCCAGCAGTCCGGGACTCCAAGGGGGAGCTTTCTTT
TRBV5-5	-	TRBD2	TRBJ2-7	CASSSPGTSYEQYF	TGTGCCAGCAGCTCCCCCGGGACTAGCTACGAGCAGTACTTC
TRBV2	-	-	TRBJ1-2	CASSGQLIYGYTF	TGTGCCAGCAGTGGACAGCTAATTTATGGCTACACCTTC
TRBV2	-	-	TRBJ1-5	CASSKQTSNQPQHF	TGTGCCAGCAGTAAACAGACTAGCAATCAGCCCCAGCATTTT
TRBV20-1	-	-	TRBJ2-7	CSARSGYEQYF	TGCAGTGCTAGGTCCGGCTACGAGCAGTACTTC
TRBV5-4	-	TRBD2	TRBJ2-1	CASSFLAGVGEQFF	TGTGCCAGCAGCTTTCTAGCGGGAGTGGGTGAGCAGTTCTTC
TRBV2	-	TRBD1	TRBJ1-2	CASRGQGPGYTF	TGTGCCAGCAGGGGACAGGGCCCTGGCTACACCTTC
TRBV11-2	-	-	TRBJ1-2	CASSLSPFGYYGYTF	TGTGCCAGCAGCTTGTCCCCTTTCGGGTACTATGGCTACACCTTC
TRBV15	-	-	TRBJ1-5	CATSRDVAASPQHF	TGTGCCACCAGCAGAGATGTGGCAGCAAGTCCCCAGCATTTT
TRBV5-1	-	-	TRBJ2-1	CASSLGVVMNEQFF	TGCGCCAGCAGCTTAGGGGTCGTCATGAATGAGCAGTTCTTC
TRBV5-1	-	-	TRBJ1-1	CASSREGPHGGTEAFF	TGCGCCAGCAGCCGGGAGGGCCCCCACGGCGGCACTGAAGCTTTCTTT
TRBV5-1	-	-	TRBJ2-1	CASSLIPGRNNEQFF	TGCGCCAGCAGCTTAATTCCAGGGAGGAACAATGAGCAGTTCTTC